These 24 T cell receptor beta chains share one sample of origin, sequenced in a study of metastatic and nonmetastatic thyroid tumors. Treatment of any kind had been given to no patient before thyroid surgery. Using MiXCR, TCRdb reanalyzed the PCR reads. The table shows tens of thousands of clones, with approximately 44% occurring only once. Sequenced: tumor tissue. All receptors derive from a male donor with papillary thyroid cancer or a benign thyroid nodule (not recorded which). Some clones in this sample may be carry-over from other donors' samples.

CDR3 DNA sequence: TGTGCCAGCTCACCGAGGAGCTCTGGGGCCAACGTCCTGACTTTC. Protein: CASSPRSSGANVLTF. The chain carries TRBV18 and TRBJ2-6; D uncertain. This CDR3 spans 15 amino acids. Germline V gene sequence: CDR1 KGHSH, CDR2 LQKENI. Trimming took off 3 bases at V and 0 bases at J, with 6 bases between the two ends.

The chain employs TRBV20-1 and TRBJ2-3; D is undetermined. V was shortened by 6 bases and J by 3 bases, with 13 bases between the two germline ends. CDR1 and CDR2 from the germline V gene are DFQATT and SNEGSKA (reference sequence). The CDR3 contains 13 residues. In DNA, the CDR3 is TGCAGTGCGCATCCCCCCGGAACAGATACGCAGTATTTT. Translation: CSAHPPGTDTQYF.

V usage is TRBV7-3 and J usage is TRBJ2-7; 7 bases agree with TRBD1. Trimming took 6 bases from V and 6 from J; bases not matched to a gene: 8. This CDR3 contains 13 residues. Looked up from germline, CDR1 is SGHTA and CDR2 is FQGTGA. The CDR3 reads CASSLDRVGEQYF. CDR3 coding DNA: TGTGCCAGCAGTCTAGACAGGGTTGGCGAGCAGTACTTC.

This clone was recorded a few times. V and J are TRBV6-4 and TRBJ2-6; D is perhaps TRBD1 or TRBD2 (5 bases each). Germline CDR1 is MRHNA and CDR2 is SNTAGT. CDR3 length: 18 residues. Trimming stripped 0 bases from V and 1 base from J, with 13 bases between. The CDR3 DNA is TGTGCCAGCAGTGACTCTGGGACGGGCCCTTCTGGGGCCAACGTCCTGACTTTC. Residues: CASSDSGTGPSGANVLTF.

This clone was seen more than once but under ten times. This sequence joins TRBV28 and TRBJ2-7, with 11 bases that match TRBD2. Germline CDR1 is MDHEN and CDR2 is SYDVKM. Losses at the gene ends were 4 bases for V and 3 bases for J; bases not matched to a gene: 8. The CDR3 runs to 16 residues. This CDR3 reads CASSSALAGGIYEQYF. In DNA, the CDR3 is TGTGCCAGCAGTTCAGCGCTAGCGGGAGGCATCTACGAGCAGTACTTC.

The CDR3 protein is CASSYSGLESTDTQYF. In DNA form, the CDR3 reads TGTGCCAGCAGTTACTCGGGACTAGAGAGCACAGATACGCAGTATTTT. This chain connects TRBV6-6 to TRBJ2-3; 8 bases match TRBD2. Germline CDR1 reads MNHNY; CDR2 reads SVGAGI (reference sequence). CDR3 length: 16 residues. V lost 0 bases, J lost 0 bases, and 2 bases stayed unmatched.

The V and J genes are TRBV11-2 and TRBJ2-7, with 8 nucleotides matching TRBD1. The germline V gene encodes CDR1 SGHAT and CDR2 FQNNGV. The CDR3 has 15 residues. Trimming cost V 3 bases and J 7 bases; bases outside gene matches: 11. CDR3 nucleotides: TGTGCCAGCAGCTTCCGCGGTCAGGGGGCGAGAGAGCAGTACTTC. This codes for CASSFRGQGAREQYF.

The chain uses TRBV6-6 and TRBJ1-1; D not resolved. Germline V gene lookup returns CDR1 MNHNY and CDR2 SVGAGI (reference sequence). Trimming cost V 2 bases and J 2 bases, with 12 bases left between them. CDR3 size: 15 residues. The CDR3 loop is CASSYGESGNTEAFF. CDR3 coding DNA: TGTGCCAGCAGTTACGGCGAGTCCGGAAACACTGAAGCTTTCTTT.

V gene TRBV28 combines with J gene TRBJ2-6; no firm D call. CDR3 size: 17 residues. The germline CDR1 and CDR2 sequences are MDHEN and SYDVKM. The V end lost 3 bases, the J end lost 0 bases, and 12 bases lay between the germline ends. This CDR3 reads CASSFYVSRSGANVLTF. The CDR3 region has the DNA TGTGCCAGCAGTTTTTATGTCAGCCGCTCTGGGGCCAACGTCCTGACTTTC.

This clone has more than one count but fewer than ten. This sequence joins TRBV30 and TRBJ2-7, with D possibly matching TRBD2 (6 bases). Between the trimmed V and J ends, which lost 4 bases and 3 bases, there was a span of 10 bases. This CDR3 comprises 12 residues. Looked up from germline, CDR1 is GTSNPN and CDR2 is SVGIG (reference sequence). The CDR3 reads CAWNGGVYEQYF. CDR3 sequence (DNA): TGTGCCTGGAACGGGGGTGTCTACGAGCAGTACTTC.

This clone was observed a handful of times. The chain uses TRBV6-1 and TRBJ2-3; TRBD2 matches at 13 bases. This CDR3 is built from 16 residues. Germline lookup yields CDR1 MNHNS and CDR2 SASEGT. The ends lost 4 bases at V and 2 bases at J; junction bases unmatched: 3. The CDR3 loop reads CASSAGLAGDTDTQYF. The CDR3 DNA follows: TGTGCCAGCAGTGCAGGACTAGCGGGAGACACAGATACGCAGTATTTT.

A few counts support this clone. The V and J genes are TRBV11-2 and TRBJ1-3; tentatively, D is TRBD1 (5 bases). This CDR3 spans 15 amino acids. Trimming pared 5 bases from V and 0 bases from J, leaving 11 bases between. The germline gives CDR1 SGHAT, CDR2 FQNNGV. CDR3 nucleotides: TGTGCCAGCAGCCAGGACGGGGGCTCTGGAAACACCATATATTTT. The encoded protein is CASSQDGGSGNTIYF.

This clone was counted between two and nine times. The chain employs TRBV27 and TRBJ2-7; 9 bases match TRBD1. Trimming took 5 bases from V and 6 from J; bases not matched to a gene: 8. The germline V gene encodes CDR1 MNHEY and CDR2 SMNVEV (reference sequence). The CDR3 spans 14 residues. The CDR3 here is CASSQGTGRSEQYF. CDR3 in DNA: TGTGCCAGCAGTCAGGGGACAGGGCGGTCCGAGCAGTACTTC.

The CDR3 nucleotides read TGCGCCAGCAGCCAAGAAGAGGCTAGCGGTACCTACGAGCAGTACTTC. It encodes CASSQEEASGTYEQYF. V gene TRBV4-1 combines with J gene TRBJ2-7; 7 bases align to TRBD2. Germline trimming cut 0 bases from V and 2 bases from J; bases unmatched to any gene: 7. This CDR3 has 16 residues. Per the germline V gene, CDR1 is MGHRA and CDR2 is YSYEKL.

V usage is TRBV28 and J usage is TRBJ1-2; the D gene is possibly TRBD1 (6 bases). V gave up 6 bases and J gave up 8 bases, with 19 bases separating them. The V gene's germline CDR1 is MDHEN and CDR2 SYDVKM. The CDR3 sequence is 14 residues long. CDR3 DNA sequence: TGTGCCAGCAGGTCCACCGGGACAACCCTCGGCTACACCTTC. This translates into CASRSTGTTLGYTF.

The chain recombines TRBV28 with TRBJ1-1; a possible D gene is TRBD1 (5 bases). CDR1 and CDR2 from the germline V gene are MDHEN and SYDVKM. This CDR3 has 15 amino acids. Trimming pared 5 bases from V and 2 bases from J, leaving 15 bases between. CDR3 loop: CASSRRGGANTEAFF. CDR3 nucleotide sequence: TGTGCCAGCAGTCGCCGGGGCGGGGCCAACACTGAAGCTTTCTTT.

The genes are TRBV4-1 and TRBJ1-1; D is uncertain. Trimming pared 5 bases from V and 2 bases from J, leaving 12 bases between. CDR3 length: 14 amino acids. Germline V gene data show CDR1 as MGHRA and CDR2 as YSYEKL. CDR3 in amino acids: CASSNPKTNTEAFF. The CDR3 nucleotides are TGCGCCAGCAGCAACCCGAAGACTAACACTGAAGCTTTCTTT.

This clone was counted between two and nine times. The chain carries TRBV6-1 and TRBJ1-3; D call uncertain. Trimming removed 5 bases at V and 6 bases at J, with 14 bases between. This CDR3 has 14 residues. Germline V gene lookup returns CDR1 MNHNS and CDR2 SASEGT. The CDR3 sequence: CASSPTNTVNTIYF. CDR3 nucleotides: TGTGCCAGCAGTCCGACAAATACTGTAAACACCATATATTTT.

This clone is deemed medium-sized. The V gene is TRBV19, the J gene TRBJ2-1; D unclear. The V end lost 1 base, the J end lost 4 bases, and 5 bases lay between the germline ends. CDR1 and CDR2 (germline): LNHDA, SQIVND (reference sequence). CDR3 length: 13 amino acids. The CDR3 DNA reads TGTGCCAGTAGTATAGCCTCATACAATGAGCAGTTCTTC. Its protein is CASSIASYNEQFF. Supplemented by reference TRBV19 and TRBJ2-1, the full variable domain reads DGGITQSPKYLFRKEGQNVTLSCEQNLNHDAMYWYRQDPGQGLRLIYYSQIVNDFQKGDIAEGYSVSREKKESFPLTVTSAQKNPTAFYLCASSIASYNEQFFGPGTRLTVL.

The CDR3: CASSLGRQRTYEQYF. The CDR3 DNA follows: TGCGCCAGCAGCTTGGGAAGACAGAGGACCTACGAGCAGTACTTC. The rearrangement uses TRBV5-1 and TRBJ2-7; TRBD1 might be the D (5 bases). Germline values: CDR1 SGHRS, CDR2 YFSETQ. This CDR3 is built from 15 residues. The V end lost 0 bases, the J end lost 2 bases, and 12 bases lay between the germline ends.

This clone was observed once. The CDR3 region is CASSLAWGASYGYTF. The CDR3 nucleotides read TGCGCCAGCAGCTTGGCATGGGGGGCTTCGTATGGCTACACCTTC. The chain couples TRBV5-1 to TRBJ1-2; a possible D gene is TRBD1 (6 bases). V was pared by 0 bases and J by 5 bases, with 14 bases between. Germline CDR1 and CDR2: SGHRS and YFSETQ. This CDR3 comprises 15 residues. Using reference TRBV5-1 and TRBJ1-2 for the parts outside the CDR3, the full variable domain is KAGVTQTPRYLIKTRGQQVTLSCSPISGHRSVSWYQQTPGQGLQFLFEYFSETQRNKGNFPGRFSGRQFSNSRSEMNVSTLELGDSALYLCASSLAWGASYGYTFGSGTRLTVV.

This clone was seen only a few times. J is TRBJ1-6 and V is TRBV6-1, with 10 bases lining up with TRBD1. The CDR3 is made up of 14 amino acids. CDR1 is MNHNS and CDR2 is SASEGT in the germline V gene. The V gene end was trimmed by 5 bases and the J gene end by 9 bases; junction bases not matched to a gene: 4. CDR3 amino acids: CASSSDRGLSPLHF. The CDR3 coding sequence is TGTGCCAGCAGTTCCGACAGGGGGCTTTCACCCCTCCACTTT.

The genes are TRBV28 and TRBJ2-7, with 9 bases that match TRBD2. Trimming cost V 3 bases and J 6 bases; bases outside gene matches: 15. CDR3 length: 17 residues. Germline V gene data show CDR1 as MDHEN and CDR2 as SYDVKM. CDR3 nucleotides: TGTGCCAGCAGTTTGTGGGCTAGCGGGGACCGGCTACGCGAGCAGTACTTC. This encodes CASSLWASGDRLREQYF.

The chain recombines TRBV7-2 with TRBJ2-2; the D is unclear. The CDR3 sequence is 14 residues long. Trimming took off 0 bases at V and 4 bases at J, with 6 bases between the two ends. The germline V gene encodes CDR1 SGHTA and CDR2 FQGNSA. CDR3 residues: CASSLALVTGELFF. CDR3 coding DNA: TGTGCCAGCAGCTTAGCGTTAGTCACCGGGGAGCTGTTTTTT.